These 21 T cell receptor beta chains originate from one sample sequenced in a study of blood T cell repertoires in COVID-19. Sequencing was performed with immunoSEQ multiplex PCR; in TCRdb, only in-frame clones are kept and a portion is missing. The profile shows some 160,000 clones, roughly 86% of them singletons. Sequencing was carried out using peripheral blood. These receptors were collected from a woman of 80 years or more with COVID-19, enrolled during active disease.

This clone was seen only once. This chain connects TRBV12-2 to TRBJ2-5; the table's D call, TRBD1, was not checked against the DNA. TRBV12-2 is a pseudogene segment. The CDR3 covers 15 residues. CDR3: CASRSSNRGRETQYF. The CDR3 nucleotides are TGTGCAAGTCGCTCCTCTAACAGGGGGAGGGAGACCCAGTACTTC.

In this sample, this clone is medium-sized. The chain is built from TRBV4-1 and TRBJ1-1, with TRBD1 matching 10 bases. From germline, CDR1 is MGHRA and CDR2 YSYEKL. The CDR3 is 16 amino acids. J gave up 3 bases and V 3 bases, and 7 bases lay outside the gene matches. The chain's CDR3 is CASSQRTGGSHTEAFF. CDR3 DNA: TGCGCCAGCAGCCAGAGGACAGGGGGTTCCCACACTGAAGCTTTCTTT.

The chain combines TRBV2 with TRBJ2-3; 10 nucleotides match TRBD2. CDR1 and CDR2 (germline): SNHLY, FYNNEI. The CDR3 spans 21 residues. The trim removed 2 bases at V and 2 bases at J, leaving 19 bases unmatched. The DNA for the CDR3 is TGTGCCAGCAGTGAAAGGGCAGATAGAACTAGCGGGACCAGATTCACAGATACGCAGTATTTT. This encodes CASSERADRTSGTRFTDTQYF.

This clone occurred a few times. The chain joins TRBV24-1 to TRBJ1-1; 8 bases fit TRBD1. The CDR3 runs 14 residues. Germline V gene lookup returns CDR1 KGHDR and CDR2 SFDVKD. The junction had 9 bases not matched to a gene; V was cut back by 12 bases and J by 1 base. Here the CDR3 DNA reads TGTGCCGCCGCGGGCGGGACAGGGAACACTGAAGCTTTCTTT. Translation gives CAAAGGTGNTEAFF.

V usage is TRBV18 and J usage is TRBJ1-5, with TRBD1 identical over 7 bases. The CDR3 is made up of 16 amino acids. Trimming cost V 6 bases and J 2 bases; bases outside gene matches: 10. Germline-derived CDR1 and CDR2 are KGHSH and LQKENI. This CDR3 reads CASSATGTRGNQPQHF. In DNA, the CDR3 is TGTGCCAGCTCCGCGACAGGGACCAGGGGCAATCAGCCCCAGCATTTT. Combining the CDR3 with reference TRBV18 and TRBJ1-5 gives the whole variable domain NAGVMQNPRHLVRRRGQEARLRCSPMKGHSHVYWYRQLPEEGLKFMVYLQKENIIDESGMPKERFSAEFPKEGPSILRIQQVVRGDSAAYFCASSATGTRGNQPQHFGDGTRLSIL.

The chain couples TRBV11-2 to TRBJ2-6; D is ambiguous. The CDR3 spans 16 residues. CDR1 and CDR2 from the germline V gene are SGHAT and FQNNGV. Between the trimmed V and J ends, which lost 3 bases and 0 bases, there was a span of 9 bases. For the CDR3, the DNA is TGTGCCAGCAGCTTGTCCAGTTACTCTGGGGCCAACGTCCTGACTTTC. Its translation: CASSLSSYSGANVLTF.

This chain connects TRBV11-3 to TRBJ2-1; TRBD2 agrees at 9 bases. V lost 5 bases to trimming and J lost 3 bases; unmatched junction nucleotides: 11. This CDR3 has 17 amino acids. Germline V lookup: CDR1 SGHNT, CDR2 YENEEA. CDR3 loop: CASSHHAASGVYNEQFF. The CDR3 bases are TGTGCCAGCAGCCATCATGCAGCTAGCGGGGTCTACAATGAGCAGTTCTTC.

This clone has a handful of counts. The chain employs TRBV19 and TRBJ1-5; 8 nucleotides agree with TRBD1. This CDR3 region has 16 residues. The germline gives CDR1 LNHDA, CDR2 SQIVND (reference sequence). The junction had 12 bases not matched to a gene; V was cut back by 7 bases and J by 4 bases. CDR3 nucleotide sequence: TGTGCCAGTACAGCTATCCCGGGACAGGTTAATCAGCCCCAGCATTTT. This gives the protein CASTAIPGQVNQPQHF. The entire variable domain, with the rest obtained from reference TRBV19 and TRBJ1-5, is as follows: DGGITQSPKYLFRKEGQNVTLSCEQNLNHDAMYWYRQDPGQGLRLIYYSQIVNDFQKGDIAEGYSVSREKKESFPLTVTSAQKNPTAFYLCASTAIPGQVNQPQHFGDGTRLSIL.

The V gene is TRBV30, the J gene TRBJ1-5; the D is unclear. Trimming cost V 0 bases and J 6 bases, with 9 bases left between them. The CDR3 has 13 residues. Germline CDR1 is GTSNPN and CDR2 is SVGIG (reference sequence). CDR3 amino acids: CAWSVEGAQPQHF. The CDR3 DNA sequence: TGTGCCTGGAGTGTGGAGGGTGCTCAGCCCCAGCATTTT. The full variable domain, rest sourced from reference TRBV30 and TRBJ1-5, is SQTIHQWPATLVQPVGSPLSLECTVEGTSNPNLYWYRQAAGRGLQLLFYSVGIGQISSEVPQNLSASRPQDRQFILSSKKLLLSDSGFYLCAWSVEGAQPQHFGDGTRLSIL.

The V gene is TRBV5-1, the J gene TRBJ2-3; TRBD2 is a possible D gene (5 bases). This CDR3 has 14 residues. Germline CDR1 reads SGHRS; CDR2 reads YFSETQ. Trimming removed 4 bases from V and 3 bases from J, with 12 bases in between. The CDR3 loop is CASSLTPGTDTQYF. In DNA form, the CDR3 reads TGCGCCAGCAGCCTCACCCCGGGGACAGATACGCAGTATTTT.

This clone was found a few times. As DNA, the CDR3 is TGTGCCTGGAGTGGGGGACTATCCCAGGGCACAGATACGCAGTATTTT. As protein: CAWSGGLSQGTDTQYF. The chain has TRBV30 and TRBJ2-3; 7 nucleotides line up with TRBD2. The V gene end was trimmed by 1 base and the J gene end by 1 base; junction bases not matched to a gene: 8. From germline, CDR1 is GTSNPN and CDR2 SVGIG (reference sequence). CDR3 length: 16 residues.

The rearrangement links TRBV7-2 to TRBJ2-1; 8 nucleotides match TRBD1. From germline, CDR1 is SGHTA and CDR2 FQGNSA. The CDR3 has 15 residues. V was pared by 5 bases and J by 8 bases, with 11 bases of the junction left unmatched. CDR3 bases: TGTGCCAGCAGCCCTTGGACAGGGAGAGGCGATGAGCAGTTCTTC. This encodes CASSPWTGRGDEQFF.

The CDR3 DNA reads as TGCGCCAGCAGCTCCCGAGAAGCCGTGGTTGATAGCGGGTTATTTGTGAATGAGCAGTTCTTC. It translates to CASSSREAVVDSGLFVNEQFF. The chain combines TRBV5-1 with TRBJ2-1; 7 bases line up with TRBD2. In germline, CDR1 is SGHRS, CDR2 YFSETQ. CDR3 length: 21 residues. The J segment lost 7 bases and the V segment lost 3 bases, leaving 28 bases of the junction unmatched.

This chain links TRBV5-4 with TRBJ2-7; 12 bases match TRBD2. The germline gives CDR1 SGHNT, CDR2 YYREEE (reference sequence). The CDR3 totals 15 residues. After removal of 4 bases from V and 3 bases from J, the junction contained 5 bases not matched to a gene. The DNA of the CDR3 is TGTGCCAGCAGCCCGGGACTAGCGGGCCTCTACGAGCAGTACTTC. It translates to CASSPGLAGLYEQYF.

This chain uses TRBV21-1 with TRBJ1-2; whether TRBD1, the table's D call, matches the DNA was not checked. TRBV21-1 is assigned pseudogene status. The CDR3 loop spans 18 amino acids. This chain's CDR3 is CASSKDTVDRGRGYGYTF. CDR3 DNA sequence: TGTGCCAGCAGCAAAGATACGGTGGACAGGGGGCGCGGCTATGGCTACACCTTC.

This chain connects TRBV18 to TRBJ1-6; maybe TRBD1 (5 bases). This CDR3 has 13 residues. With 2 bases removed from V and 8 bases from J, the gap between germline ends came to 7 bases. The germline V gene encodes CDR1 KGHSH and CDR2 LQKENI. The CDR3 protein is CASSPSGDSPLHF. In DNA form, the CDR3 reads TGTGCCAGCTCACCATCGGGGGATTCACCCCTCCACTTT.

The rearrangement joins TRBV6-5 to TRBJ1-1; D is possibly TRBD1 (5 bases). Germline V gene sequence: CDR1 MNHEY, CDR2 SVGAGI. The CDR3 length is 13 residues. V was trimmed by 6 bases and J by 0 bases, leaving 8 bases between them. CDR3: CASSATVNTEAFF. DNA of the CDR3: TGTGCCAGCAGCGCGACAGTGAACACTGAAGCTTTCTTT.

V gene TRBV5-1 combines with J gene TRBJ1-1; the match to TRBD1 covers 12 bases. The length of the CDR3 is 14 residues. The V and J ends lost 7 bases and 4 bases, in that order; junction bases with no gene match: 5. The germline gives CDR1 SGHRS, CDR2 YFSETQ. The CDR3 region has the DNA TGCGCCAGCGGGGACAGGGGGCTTGTCACTGAAGCTTTCTTT. Encoded protein: CASGDRGLVTEAFF.

This clone appeared a few times. V usage is TRBV12-3 or TRBV12-4 and J usage is TRBJ2-7; TRBD2 agrees at 7 bases. V dropped 4 bases and J dropped 5; count of bases not matched to a gene: 5. The CDR3 is 13 amino acids. The CDR3 sequence: CASSYTSAHEQYF. The CDR3 DNA is TGTGCCAGCAGTTATACTAGCGCCCACGAGCAGTACTTC.

The V gene is TRBV3-1 (or the pseudogene TRBV3-2), the J gene TRBJ1-1, with D possibly TRBD1 on 5 matching bases. Trimming left V 1 base short and J 5 bases short, with 14 bases between. In germline, CDR1 is LGHDT, CDR2 YNNKEL (reference sequence). The CDR3 loop spans 15 amino acids. CDR3 bases: TGTGCCAGCAGCCAAGTTTGGGGCGCGTTTACTGAAGCTTTCTTT. Its translation: CASSQVWGAFTEAFF.

The chain employs TRBV7-6 and TRBJ1-1, with 7 bases matching TRBD1. Germline V lookup: CDR1 SGHVS, CDR2 FNYEAQ. J lost 5 bases, V lost 1 base, and 4 bases had no gene match. The CDR3 is 14 residues long. The CDR3 loop reads CASSLVRGETEAFF. The CDR3 coding sequence is TGTGCCAGCAGCTTAGTCAGGGGGGAAACTGAAGCTTTCTTT.